This T cell receptor beta chain derives from a study of Graves' ophthalmopathy and Graves' hyperthyroidism. From RNA, the CDR3 regions of TCR beta chains were amplified and sequenced. Second-round multiplex PCR came after a first-round RT-PCR that employed HTBI primers. TCRdb re-derived calls from the multiplex PCR reads in MiXCR, one entry per CDR3 protein. The sample includes around 1,200,000 distinct CDR3 sequences, roughly two fifths of them seen just once. Of note for this clonotype: Just one base apart from a much larger clone, this may be a read error.

Per germline, CDR1 SNHLY and CDR2 FYNNEI. This CDR3 has 16 amino acids. With V trimmed by 7 bases and J by 1 base, 8 bases remained unmatched. The specimen sequenced was peripheral blood or thyroid tissue (not recorded which). The sequence was collected from an adult man with Graves' hyperthyroidism. The rearrangement uses TRBV2 and TRBJ2-5, with TRBD1 matching over 11 bases. CDR3 nucleotide sequence: TGTGCCAGCATACAGGACAGGGGGCCCCCCCAAGAGACCCAGTACTTC. Protein product: CASIQDRGPPQETQYF.